This T cell receptor (beta chain) was identified in a study of CD8+CD57+ T cells in acquired aplastic anemia. In patients chosen for sequencing, flow cytometry had shown CD8+CD57+ cell expansion. This clonotype was recorded at least ten times. According to the study, genomic DNA was the template for TCR beta VDJ and CDR3 profiling. TCRdb called the reads again in MiXCR, with one record for every CDR3 protein. The data show 200,000 or so distinct CDR3 sequences, around 47% seen once. Germline-derived CDR1 and CDR2 are SEHNR and FQNEAQ (reference sequence). V lost 6 bases and J 4 bases, leaving 16 bases between the germline ends. The CDR3 totals 15 residues.

The sample taken for sequencing was sorted CD4+, CD8+, or CD8+CD57+ T cells (not recorded which) from PBMCs. This TCR was sampled from a human donor with aplastic anemia. The chain combines TRBV7-9 with TRBJ1-3, with D maybe TRBD1 (5 bases). The CDR3: CASRRTGAQGNTIYF. The CDR3 nucleotides read TGTGCCAGCAGACGAACTGGGGCGCAGGGAAACACCATATATTTT.